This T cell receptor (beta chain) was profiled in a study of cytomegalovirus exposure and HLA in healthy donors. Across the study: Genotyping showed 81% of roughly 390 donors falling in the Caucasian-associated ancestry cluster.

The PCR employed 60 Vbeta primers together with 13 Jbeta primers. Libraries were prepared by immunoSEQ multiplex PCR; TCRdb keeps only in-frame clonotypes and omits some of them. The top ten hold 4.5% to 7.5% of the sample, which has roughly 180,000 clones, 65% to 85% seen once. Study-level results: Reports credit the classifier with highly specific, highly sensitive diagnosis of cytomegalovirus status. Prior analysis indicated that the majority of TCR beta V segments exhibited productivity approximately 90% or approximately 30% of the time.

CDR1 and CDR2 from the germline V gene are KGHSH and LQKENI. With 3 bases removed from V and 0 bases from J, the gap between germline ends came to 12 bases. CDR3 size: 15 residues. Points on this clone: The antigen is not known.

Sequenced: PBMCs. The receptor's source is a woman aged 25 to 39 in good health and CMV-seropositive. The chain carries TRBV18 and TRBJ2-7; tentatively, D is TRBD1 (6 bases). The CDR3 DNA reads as TGTGCCAGCTCACCGGTAACAGGGAACTCCTACGAGCAGTACTTC. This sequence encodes CASSPVTGNSYEQYF. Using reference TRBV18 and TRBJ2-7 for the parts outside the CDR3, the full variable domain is NAGVMQNPRHLVRRRGQEARLRCSPMKGHSHVYWYRQLPEEGLKFMVYLQKENIIDESGMPKERFSAEFPKEGPSILRIQQVVRGDSAAYFCASSPVTGNSYEQYFGPGTRLTVT.